Shown below are 10 T cell receptor beta chains from a single sample sequenced in a study of beta chain features in type 1 diabetes (dated by TCRdb to the late 2010s). No antigens are known for them. Receptors were amplified or captured by the immunoSEQ multiplex PCR assay. The entire amount of isolated RNA was reverse transcribed using the High Capacity cDNA Reverse Transcription Kit, so the sequenced TCRB transcripts were expressed ones. TCRdb re-hosts the immuneACCESS table, in-frame sequences only. Its copies lack some clones; in the studies checked, an unresolved V gene accounts for under half of them, and the cause for the rest is not known. A total of about 160,000 clones appear in this sample, around 8% of them only once. 0.94% of the sample is in the top ten clones. Study-wide findings and limitations: A moderate but significant shortening of TCRB CDR3 length was observed in type 1 diabetes patients in all four CD4+ subsets.

The material sequenced was central memory CD4+ T cells from blood. These receptors were obtained from a woman aged 40 to 50 with type 1 diabetes.

V gene TRBV5-1 combines with J gene TRBJ1-1, with no clear D. The CDR3 has 11 residues. Trimming pared 7 bases from V and 3 bases from J, leaving 7 bases between. The germline V gene encodes CDR1 SGHRS and CDR2 YFSETQ. CDR3 sequence reads: CASRLDTEAFF. The CDR3 DNA reads TGCGCCAGCCGACTCGACACTGAAGCTTTCTTT.

This clone was found a few times. V and J are TRBV5-6 and TRBJ2-2; 7 bases are shared with TRBD1. The V gene end was trimmed by 4 bases and the J gene end by 5 bases; junction bases not matched to a gene: 11. The CDR3 sequence is 16 residues long. CDR1 and CDR2 from the germline V gene are SGHDT and YYEEEE. This CDR3 is CASSPRQGDITGELFF. DNA of the CDR3: TGTGCCAGCAGCCCAAGACAGGGCGATATTACCGGGGAGCTGTTTTTT.

V gene TRBV7-9 combines with J gene TRBJ1-5; a possible D gene is TRBD1 (5 bases). The ends were cut back, 5 bases at V and 6 bases at J, with 8 bases in the middle. CDR1 SEHNR and CDR2 FQNEAQ come from the germline V gene (reference sequence). The length of the CDR3 is 12 residues. This chain's CDR3 is CASSAGLQPQHF. The CDR3 region has the DNA TGTGCCAGCAGCGCGGGGCTTCAGCCCCAGCATTTT.

This clone was seen a handful of times. The V and J genes are TRBV7-2 and TRBJ2-3; D call uncertain. V gave up 0 bases and J gave up 0 bases, with 7 bases separating them. This CDR3 has 15 residues. CDR1 and CDR2 (germline): SGHTA, FQGNSA. The CDR3 DNA is TGTGCCAGCAGCTTAGCCGAGAGGAGCACAGATACGCAGTATTTT. Amino acid sequence: CASSLAERSTDTQYF.

This clone was observed a handful of times. The chain carries TRBV18 and TRBJ1-2; 10 bases are shared with TRBD1. Germline V gives CDR1 KGHSH, CDR2 LQKENI. Germline trimming cut 4 bases from V and 8 bases from J; bases unmatched to any gene: 10. The CDR3 has 15 amino acids. The CDR3 is CASSQATGGSEGYTF. The CDR3 bases are TGTGCCAGCTCACAGGCGACAGGGGGCTCGGAAGGCTACACCTTC.

This clone is a singleton in its sample. J is TRBJ2-3 and V is TRBV9, with TRBD2 matching 7 bases. The CDR3 totals 14 residues. The V and J ends lost 6 bases and 8 bases, in that order; junction bases with no gene match: 12. The germline gives CDR1 SGDLS, CDR2 YYNGEE. CDR3 region: CASTELAGVATQYF. The CDR3 coding sequence is TGTGCCAGCACAGAATTGGCGGGAGTGGCTACGCAGTATTTT. Supplemented by reference TRBV9 and TRBJ2-3, the full variable domain reads DSGVTQTPKHLITATGQRVTLRCSPRSGDLSVYWYQQSLDQGLQFLIQYYNGEERAKGNILERFSAQQFPDLHSELNLSSLELGDSALYFCASTELAGVATQYFGPGTRLTVL.

This chain joins TRBV11-2 and TRBJ2-6; D is ambiguous. The CDR3 length is 15 residues. V shed 3 bases and J shed 0 bases, with 6 bases lying between them. In germline, CDR1 is SGHAT, CDR2 FQNNGV. CDR3 in DNA: TGTGCCAGCAGCTTGGGCTCCTCTGGGGCCAACGTCCTGACTTTC. Encoded protein: CASSLGSSGANVLTF.

The chain carries TRBV30 and TRBJ2-1, with D perhaps matching TRBD2 (6 bases). Per germline, CDR1 GTSNPN and CDR2 SVGIG (reference sequence). Trimming removed 1 base at V and 5 bases at J, with 9 bases between. The CDR3 totals 13 residues. The CDR3 DNA follows: TGTGCCTGGAGTGAGGGACTCGACAATGAGCAGTTCTTC. It is translated as CAWSEGLDNEQFF.

This clone was observed a handful of times. One end of the junction does not line up with germline, which may come from a read error. The chain is built from TRBV5-1 and TRBJ2-5; TRBD1 matches at 8 bases. Germline lookup yields CDR1 SGHRS and CDR2 YFSETQ. This CDR3 contains 16 residues. The CDR3 protein is CASRLGRTGLEETQYF. CDR3 bases: TGCGCCAGCAGGTTGGGCCGGACAGGGCTAGAAGAGACCCAGTACTTC.

This chain uses TRBV28 with TRBJ2-5, with TRBD1 identical over 7 bases. Germline V gives CDR1 MDHEN, CDR2 SYDVKM. V lost 2 bases, J lost 5 bases, and 11 bases stayed unmatched. The CDR3 contains 16 residues. The CDR3 DNA reads TGTGCCAGCAGTTTACTCGAGGGGGCAGTGCGGGAGACCCAGTACTTC. As protein: CASSLLEGAVRETQYF. The full variable domain, with the rest looked up from reference TRBV28 and TRBJ2-5, is DVKVTQSSRYLVKRTGEKVFLECVQDMDHENMFWYRQDPGLGLRLIYFSYDVKMKEKGDIPEGYSVSREKKERFSLILESASTNQTSMYLCASSLLEGAVRETQYFGPGTRLLVL.